The 10 T cell receptor beta chains presented below share a single source sample, sequenced in a study of T cells in Graves' hyperthyroidism and ophthalmopathy. Amplified TCR beta CDR3 regions derived from RNA transcripts. The HTBI set primed first-round TCR CDR3 RT-PCR. TCRdb re-analysed the multiplex PCR reads in MiXCR, keeping a single row per CDR3 protein. The repertoire holds under 250,000 distinct CDR3 sequences, with 24% as singletons. The sample was blood. Source of these receptors: a woman in her 40s with Graves' ophthalmopathy.

V gene TRBV6-1 combines with J gene TRBJ1-1; no reliable D call. V lost 6 bases to trimming and J lost 1 base, with 9 bases between them. This CDR3 is 13 amino acids long. Germline V gives CDR1 MNHNS, CDR2 SASEGT. CDR3 region: CASSPRQNTEAFF. CDR3 DNA: TGTGCCAGCAGCCCCAGACAGAACACTGAAGCTTTCTTT.

This clonotype was observed many times. The rearrangement uses TRBV11-2 and TRBJ2-5; TRBD2 aligns across 11 bases. The V segment lost 5 bases and the J segment 5 bases; nucleotides outside the gene matches: 7. The CDR3 runs to 15 residues. The germline CDR1 and CDR2 sequences are SGHAT and FQNNGV. For the CDR3, the DNA is TGTGCCAGCAGCGCGACTAGCGGGAAGGGGGAGACCCAGTACTTC. Its translation: CASSATSGKGETQYF.

This clonotype was observed many times. This chain joins TRBV5-1 and TRBJ1-3; 8 bases are a match to TRBD1. The CDR3 has 16 residues. V lost 0 bases to trimming and J lost 0 bases; unmatched junction nucleotides: 2. Germline CDR1 reads SGHRS; CDR2 reads YFSETQ. This chain's CDR3 is CASSLGDRSSGNTIYF. In DNA, the CDR3 is TGCGCCAGCAGCTTGGGGGACAGGAGCTCTGGAAACACCATATATTTT.

This clonotype was detected ten times or more. This chain uses TRBV19 with TRBJ1-5, with D hard to call. This CDR3 has 15 amino acids. The germline V and J ends were trimmed by 7 bases and 0 bases, with 13 bases remaining between them. Germline V gene data show CDR1 as LNHDA and CDR2 as SQIVND (reference sequence). CDR3: CASKVGGNSNQPQHF. The CDR3 DNA sequence: TGTGCCAGTAAAGTAGGAGGAAATAGCAATCAGCCCCAGCATTTT.

V and J are TRBV7-6 and TRBJ1-5; maybe TRBD1 (5 bases). The ends were cut back, 5 bases at V and 6 bases at J, with 17 bases in the middle. This CDR3 comprises 15 residues. Germline V gene data show CDR1 as SGHVS and CDR2 as FNYEAQ. The CDR3 is CASSPEAGYSQPQHF. CDR3 bases: TGTGCCAGCAGCCCAGAGGCAGGGTATAGTCAGCCCCAGCATTTT.

This clonotype was picked up one time. The chain recombines TRBV28 with TRBJ2-7; 10 positions agree with TRBD1. Trimming took 6 bases from V and 5 from J; bases not matched to a gene: 13. CDR1 is MDHEN and CDR2 is SYDVKM in the germline V gene. The CDR3 is made up of 16 amino acids. The CDR3 sequence: CASRPPPGTGVHEQYF. The DNA for the CDR3 is TGTGCCAGCAGGCCCCCCCCCGGGACAGGGGTTCACGAGCAGTACTTC.

This clonotype was seen at least ten times. The CDR3 DNA reads TGTGCCAGCAGTTTGGACAGGAAGACCCAGTACTTC. Its protein product is CASSLDRKTQYF. The chain recombines TRBV12-3 or TRBV12-4 with TRBJ2-5; 7 nucleotides match TRBD1. The V and J ends lost 3 bases and 6 bases, in that order; junction bases with no gene match: 1. The CDR3 sequence is 12 residues long.

The table lists this clonotype with many counts. The CDR3 loop is CASSLAPDAGELFF. CDR3 bases: TGCGCCAGCAGCTTGGCCCCGGATGCCGGGGAGCTGTTTTTT. The gene calls are TRBV5-1 and TRBJ2-2; D remains unclear. The CDR3 spans 14 residues. Germline assignment: CDR1 SGHRS and CDR2 YFSETQ. V gave up 0 bases and J gave up 6 bases, with 9 bases separating them.

The chain carries TRBV6-2 or TRBV6-3 and TRBJ2-5; D could derive from TRBD1 or TRBD2 (5 bases each). Trimming left V 2 bases short and J 5 bases short, with 15 bases between. This CDR3 has 15 residues. Per germline, CDR1 MNHEY and CDR2 SVGEGT. CDR3 in DNA: TGTGCCAGCAGTTACAGCGGTGTGGGGCGCGAGACCCAGTACTTC. This encodes CASSYSGVGRETQYF.

The rearrangement joins TRBV15 to TRBJ2-5; TRBD2 matches at 13 bases. The J segment lost 2 bases and the V segment lost 3 bases, leaving 3 bases of the junction unmatched. The V gene's germline CDR1 is LNHNV and CDR2 YYDKDF (reference sequence). The length of the CDR3 is 16 residues. The CDR3 coding sequence is TGTGCCACCAGCAGGACTAGCGGGAGGCCACAAGAGACCCAGTACTTC. The encoded protein is CATSRTSGRPQETQYF.